This T cell receptor beta chain was sequenced during a study of T cell responses to AZD1222 COVID-19 vaccine (dated by TCRdb to the early 2020s). Regarding the complete study: AZD1222 recipients with second doses at about 4 weeks or about 12 weeks were pooled, because spike-specific TCR depth and breadth did not differ between schedules. A total of approximately 250 trial participants underwent TCR sequencing, of whom 200 to 220 had received two doses of AZD1222 and some 25 had received two doses of the MenACWY control vaccine. Trial participants were enrolled by age into subgroups of 18-55, 56-69 and 70-plus years, and approximately 150, 30 and 60 TCR-sequenced participants, respectively, were included in these subgroups.

Broader findings and caveats from the paper: No day 14 peak-response samples were available, so repertoires were characterized only after the peak T cell response. A significant rise in spike-specific TCR breadth and depth was observed after two AZD1222 doses relative to day 0 and relative to MenACWY recipients. Vaccine-associated CD4 TCRs spanned the whole spike protein, with dominant responses in regions 160-218 and 743-854. Participants were mostly white British and included more females than males, and it was suggested by the authors that clonal diversity may have been underestimated. Reportedly, close to half of the unique spike-specific TCRs recognized epitopes lying outside the regions that are mutated in the B.1.351 and B.1.1.7 variants. Conclusions about previously exposed vaccinees are limited because only five to seven AZD1222 recipients were SARS-CoV-2 seropositive at baseline. In the small 56-69-year group, the increase in depth fell short of significance, most likely because of low power.

The time point label on this specimen signifies: baseline before first vaccination. Samples from vaccinated people were obtained from the UK trials COV001 and COV002, which included a single-blind randomized controlled phase 2/3 trial of AZD1222 (ChAdOx1 nCoV-19) in healthy adults. For TCRbeta chain sequencing, PBMC samples were collected from trial participants at day 0 and at day 28 after the second dose. Points on this clone: No cognate antigen has been identified for it. Nothing much larger sits one base from this clone, and base qualities are not available.

The CDR3 regions of human TCRbeta chains were analyzed by immunosequencing. On the authors' methods: Repertoire TCRs were matched against a reference library of SARS-CoV-2-specific TCRs generated with the MIRA antigen-specificity platform. Breadth meant the fraction of unique TCRs that were SARS-CoV-2-associated, whereas depth meant the fraction of total T cells that were SARS-CoV-2-associated. Using the MIRA data, each spike-specific TCR was assigned both to the spike region to which the TCR was reactive and to a CD4 or CD8 class. Log10-transformed breadth and depth values were compared by one-way ANOVA with Sidak's multiple comparisons tests. TCRdb took over this immuneACCESS table, retaining in-frame rearrangements with V and J assigned. Such tables are incomplete; in checked studies, under half of the missing clones stem from an unresolved V gene, and the remainder is unexplained. The V and J calls and clone size were taken over from that table, and D and trimming were inferred from the DNA. This sample has more than 140,000 clones in its table, and around 90% of those were observed once. The top ten clones comprise under 3.5% of the sample.

Inclusive of the bounding cysteine and phenylalanine, the CDR3 is 12 residues long. Only the CDR3 portion is preserved as DNA: 36 bases, with reading frame beginning at the first base. V and J are truncated by 3 bases and 2 bases respectively, leaving an intervening sequence of 1 base. CDR1 and CDR2 (MNHEY, SMNVEV) derive from the germline V gene (reference sequence). The rearrangement combines TRBV27 with TRBJ2-2, with the D gene not confidently named. The TCR comes from an adult in good health. Source: peripheral blood, taken on day 0 of AZD1222 vaccination. The CDR3 region reads CASSFNTGELFF. The nucleotide sequence is TGTGCCAGCAGTTTTAACACCGGGGAGCTGTTTTTT.